The next 5 T cell receptor beta chains were all read from a single sample in a study of T cells after yellow fever vaccination (dated by TCRdb to between 2017 and 2020). Library method: 5' RACE. The listed sequencing device is Illumina HiSeq 2500. Through fastp at Q25 and MiXCR, TCRdb rebuilt clones from the public reads, retaining in-frame beta chains. CDR3 protein duplicates are merged, each entry listing the most common genes and DNA. For this sample the table gives about 350,000 distinct CDR3 sequences, of which less than 9.5% were detected only once. The top ten clones comprise 17% of the sample. Sample treatment or condition, as interpreted from the label and publication: live attenuated yellow fever vaccine strain. The sequences come from PBMCs, collected approximately 40 days after the first yellow fever vaccination. The source is a man aged 18 to 30 who received the YFV17D yellow fever vaccine.

The V gene is TRBV3-1, the J gene TRBJ2-3; no clear D gene. V was cut by 0 bases and J by 2 bases, with 9 bases left in between. The CDR3 has 15 residues. Germline CDR1 LGHDT, CDR2 YNNKEL (reference sequence). For the CDR3, the DNA is TGTGCCAGCAGCCAAGAGTGGAAGGACACAGATACGCAGTATTTT. Its protein product is CASSQEWKDTDTQYF.

This chain joins TRBV2 and TRBJ2-3; D is unclear. The germline V and J ends were trimmed by 6 bases and 4 bases, with 11 bases remaining between them. The germline gives CDR1 SNHLY, CDR2 FYNNEI. This CDR3 is 13 amino acids long. CDR3: CASRNLGADTQYF. As DNA, the CDR3 is TGTGCCAGCAGGAATTTGGGCGCAGATACGCAGTATTTT.

This clonotype was seen at least ten times. The gene calls are TRBV5-6 and TRBJ2-1; tentatively, D is TRBD1 (6 bases). Trimming removed 0 bases at V and 7 bases at J, with 11 bases between. The CDR3 runs to 14 residues. Germline loops: CDR1 SGHDT, CDR2 YYEEEE. The CDR3 nucleotides read TGTGCCAGCAGCTTGGGTCAGGGGTCGAATGAGCAGTTCTTC. Protein product: CASSLGQGSNEQFF.

This clonotype was picked up a small number of times. DNA for the CDR3: TGTGCCAGTAGGATTCGCGGGTCGGTGGGAGAAAAACTGTTTTTT. Protein: CASRIRGSVGEKLFF. The genes are TRBV19 and TRBJ1-4, with unresolved D. This CDR3 spans 15 amino acids. V was clipped by 6 bases and J by 8 bases, with 19 bases between them. Germline CDR1 and CDR2: LNHDA and SQIVND (reference sequence). The full variable domain, in which reference TRBV19 and TRBJ1-4 provide the parts outside the CDR3, is DGGITQSPKYLFRKEGQNVTLSCEQNLNHDAMYWYRQDPGQGLRLIYYSQIVNDFQKGDIAEGYSVSREKKESFPLTVTSAQKNPTAFYLCASRIRGSVGEKLFFGSGTQLSVL.

The chain is built from TRBV4-2 and TRBJ1-5, with D unclear. Germline V gene data show CDR1 as LGHNA and CDR2 as YNFKEQ. The CDR3 has 15 amino acids. Trimming removed 0 bases from V and 7 bases from J, with 13 bases in between. The CDR3 region is CASSQEEGIGQPQHF. In nucleotides, the CDR3 is TGTGCCAGCAGCCAAGAAGAAGGGATCGGGCAGCCCCAGCATTTT.